One T cell receptor beta chain is described in this entry. What it recognizes is unknown. Trimming took 1 base from V and 6 from J; bases not matched to a gene: 5. Germline CDR1 and CDR2: SGHVS and FQNEAQ. The CDR3 length is 14 residues. This entry comes from a study of OX40 agonist ivuxolimab in advanced cancers. Overall study: Dose-escalation cases comprised hepatocellular carcinoma, melanoma, renal cell or head and neck cancer.

Repertoires were generated with immunoSEQ multiplex PCR, while TCRdb's copy carries only in-frame clones and drops some. The sample has around 51,000 clones, about 88% seen once. Study-level results: Clonal expansion among partial responders at 0.1-3.0 mg/kg ranked near the lowest.

The source was CD4+ or CD8+ T cells sorted from blood, collected in a trial of the OX40 agonist ivuxolimab. The chain employs TRBV7-8 and TRBJ1-2; TRBD1 matches at 7 bases. The TCR originated in an adult with an advanced solid tumor such as melanoma, head and neck, liver or kidney cancer. CDR3 nucleotides: TGTGCCAGCAGCTTAGTTGTAGGGGGCGATGGCTACACCTTC. Its protein is CASSLVVGGDGYTF.